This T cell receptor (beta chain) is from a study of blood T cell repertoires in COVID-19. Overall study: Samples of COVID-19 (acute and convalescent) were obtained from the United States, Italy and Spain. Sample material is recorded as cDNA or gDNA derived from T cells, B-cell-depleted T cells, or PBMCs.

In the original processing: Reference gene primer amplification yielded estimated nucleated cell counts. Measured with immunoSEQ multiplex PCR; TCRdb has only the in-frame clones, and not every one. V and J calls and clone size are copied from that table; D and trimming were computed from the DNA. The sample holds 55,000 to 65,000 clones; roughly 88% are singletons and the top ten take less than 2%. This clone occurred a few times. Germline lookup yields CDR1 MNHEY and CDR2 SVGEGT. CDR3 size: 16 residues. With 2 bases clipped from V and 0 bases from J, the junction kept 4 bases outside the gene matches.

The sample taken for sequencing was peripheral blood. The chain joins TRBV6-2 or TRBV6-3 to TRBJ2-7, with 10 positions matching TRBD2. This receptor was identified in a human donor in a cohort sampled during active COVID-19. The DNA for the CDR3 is TGTGCCAGCAGTTACGCACTAGCGGGGAGCTCCTACGAGCAGTACTTC. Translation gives CASSYALAGSSYEQYF.